The rows below give T cell receptor beta chains drawn from one sample of a study of graft-versus-host responses after intestinal transplantation. Their specific antigens are unknown. The protocol was immunoSEQ multiplex PCR, while the TCRdb copy is restricted to in-frame clones and leaves out a portion. Here the sample spans tens of thousands of clones, roughly nine tenths being singletons. Sequenced material: unstimulated CD8+ T cells sorted from spleen or lymph node cells, taken before intestinal transplant. The receptors stem from a human donor who received an intestinal transplant. Each CDR3 is given with its conserved first and last residue. The D gene is left open where the match is weak. A clone size is listed for some rows: how often the clone was seen (once, few, many), or a class if it is expanded.

D	J	size	length	V	CDR3	DNA
TRBD1	TRBJ1-1	-	14	TRBV7-2	CASSLRGRGTEAFF	TGTGCCAGCAGCTTAAGGGGGCGCGGCACTGAAGCTTTCTTT
-	TRBJ2-5	-	12	TRBV7-9	CASSLAKQTQYF	TGTGCCAGCAGCTTAGCGAAGCAGACCCAGTACTTC
-	TRBJ1-2	-	14	TRBV19	CASSINGGFYGYTF	TGTGCCAGTAGTATAAATGGCGGCTTCTATGGCTACACCTTC
TRBD2	TRBJ2-7	few	15	TRBV4-3	CASSTSSGGAYEQYF	TGCGCCAGCAGCACATCTAGCGGGGGGGCCTACGAGCAGTACTTC
-	TRBJ2-2	-	13	TRBV19	CASSGAFYGELFF	TGTGCCAGTAGTGGAGCCTTCTACGGGGAGCTGTTTTTT
TRBD1	TRBJ2-7	-	15	TRBV2	CASSGGLTGAYEQYF	TGTGCCAGCAGTGGGGGGTTGACAGGGGCCTACGAGCAGTACTTC
TRBD2	TRBJ2-1	once	18	TRBV2	CASSEAPGLANTYNEQFF	TGTGCCAGCAGTGAAGCTCCGGGACTAGCGAATACCTACAATGAGCAGTTCTTC
TRBD2	TRBJ2-3	-	18	TRBV11-2	CASSLVWASGGDSDTQYF	TGTGCCAGCAGCTTAGTCTGGGCTAGCGGGGGGGACTCCGATACGCAGTATTTT
-	TRBJ1-5	-	14	TRBV19	CASSIVTDIQPQHF	TGTGCCAGTAGTATAGTGACGGACATTCAGCCCCAGCATTTT
-	TRBJ1-5	-	14	TRBV4-3	CASSQSPGVQPQHF	TGCGCCAGCAGCCAATCACCAGGGGTGCAGCCCCAGCATTTT
TRBD1	TRBJ1-3	-	16	TRBV5-1	CASSLTTGPRGNTIYF	TGCGCCAGCAGCTTGACGACAGGGCCCAGGGGAAACACCATATATTTT
TRBD1	TRBJ1-2	-	15	TRBV19	CASSALGQVFYGYTF	TGTGCCAGTAGTGCTCTGGGACAGGTGTTTTATGGCTACACCTTC
TRBD1	TRBJ2-3	-	15	TRBV4-1	CASSQEDRDADTQYF	TGCGCCAGCAGCCAAGAGGACAGGGACGCAGATACGCAGTATTTT
-	TRBJ2-1	-	13	TRBV29-1	CSVDRELNNEQFF	TGCAGCGTTGACCGGGAGCTCAACAATGAGCAGTTCTTC
-	TRBJ1-6	-	14	TRBV5-4	CASSSGSGGSPLHF	TGTGCCAGCAGCTCCGGGAGTGGGGGTTCACCCCTCCACTTT
-	TRBJ2-7	-	12	TRBV27	CASSFYGGEQYF	TGTGCCAGCAGTTTTTACGGGGGCGAGCAGTACTTC
TRBD2	TRBJ2-1	-	14	TRBV10-1	CASSASGRANEQFF	TGCGCCAGCAGTGCGAGCGGGAGGGCCAATGAGCAGTTCTTC
-	TRBJ2-7	-	13	TRBV10-2	CASSSRGIYEQYF	TGCGCCAGCAGCTCTAGGGGGATCTACGAGCAGTACTTC
-	TRBJ2-1	-	12	TRBV28	CASSLARDEQFF	TGTGCCAGCAGTTTGGCACGGGATGAGCAGTTCTTC
-	TRBJ2-7	-	12	TRBV11-2	CASSSQRGTQYF	TGTGCCAGCAGCTCGCAGAGGGGGACGCAGTACTTC
TRBD2	TRBJ2-3	-	14	TRBV28	CASRIAGGPDTQYF	TGTGCCAGCCGGATAGCGGGAGGTCCAGATACGCAGTATTTT
TRBD1	TRBJ2-7	-	14	TRBV30	CAWSTGTGPYEQYF	TGTGCCTGGTCCACCGGGACAGGACCCTACGAGCAGTACTTC
-	TRBJ1-1	-	15	TRBV5-1	CASSLVGKGNTEAFF	TGCGCCAGCAGCTTGGTCGGGAAGGGCAACACTGAAGCTTTCTTT
-	TRBJ1-4	-	13	TRBV19	CASSIAAGEKLFF	TGTGCCAGTAGTATAGCGGCAGGTGAAAAACTGTTTTTT
TRBD2	TRBJ2-1	-	18	TRBV6-1	CASSERGRLAARDSEQFF	TGTGCCAGCAGTGAAAGAGGGCGACTAGCGGCTAGGGATAGTGAGCAGTTCTTC
-	TRBJ1-1	-	12	TRBV5-6	CASSVGGSEAFF	TGTGCCAGCAGCGTGGGAGGATCTGAAGCTTTCTTT
TRBD1	TRBJ1-3	-	15	TRBV9	CASSVGTGGRNTIYF	TGTGCCAGCAGCGTCGGGACAGGGGGTAGAAACACCATATATTTT
-	TRBJ1-4	-	15	TRBV5-1	CASSPGQATNEKLFF	TGCGCCAGCAGCCCCGGACAAGCAACTAATGAAAAACTGTTTTTT
TRBD1	TRBJ2-7	-	13	TRBV6-5	CASSQQGSNEQYF	TGTGCCAGCAGCCAACAGGGGTCTAACGAGCAGTACTTC
TRBD1	TRBJ1-2	-	14	TRBV29-1	CSSGQGAQEDGYTF	TGCAGCTCAGGACAGGGGGCGCAAGAGGATGGCTACACCTTC
-	TRBJ1-1	-	16	TRBV4-2	CASSPAGGGENTEAFF	TGTGCCAGCAGCCCTGCGGGGGGAGGGGAGAACACTGAAGCTTTCTTT
TRBD1	TRBJ1-2	-	15	TRBV4-1	CASSPRQGGNYGYTF	TGCGCCAGCAGCCCGAGACAGGGCGGGAACTATGGCTACACCTTC
-	TRBJ1-2	-	12	TRBV19	CASSSGGPGYTF	TGTGCCAGTAGTAGCGGGGGTCCTGGCTACACCTTC
-	TRBJ2-7	-	16	TRBV30	CAWSAGVTLRSYEQYF	TGTGCCTGGAGTGCCGGGGTCACCCTTCGCTCCTACGAGCAGTACTTC
-	TRBJ2-1	-	15	TRBV10-3	CAISEGGSSYNEQFF	TGTGCCATCAGCGAGGGGGGCAGCTCCTACAATGAGCAGTTCTTC
-	TRBJ1-1	few	13	TRBV25-1	CASIAAGQTEAFF	TGTGCCAGCATCGCCGCAGGACAGACTGAAGCTTTCTTT
-	TRBJ1-1	-	15	TRBV4-1	CASSQDRGVGTEAFF	TGCGCCAGCAGCCAAGATCGGGGGGTGGGTACTGAAGCTTTCTTT